These 28 T cell receptor beta chains were all obtained from the same sample, sequenced in a study of blood T cell repertoires in COVID-19. The method was immunoSEQ multiplex PCR; TCRdb's version includes in-frame clones alone and lacks a portion of them. The sample includes 250,000 to 350,000 clones, 70% to 90% of them seen just once. Material for sequencing was PBMCs or T cells enriched from blood (not recorded which). These receptors originate from a woman in her 30s who had recovered from COVID-19.

The CDR3 nucleotides are TGTGCCAGCAGCGGATTGGGACAGCCGCGCACAGATACGCAGTATTTT. Its translation is CASSGLGQPRTDTQYF. The chain is built from TRBV9 and TRBJ2-3; 7 bases match TRBD1. After removal of 3 bases from V and 1 base from J, the junction contained 8 bases not matched to a gene. CDR1 SGDLS and CDR2 YYNGEE come from the germline V gene. The CDR3 runs 16 residues.

The chain recombines TRBV7-6 with TRBJ1-3, with no clear D. Trimming removed 6 bases from V and 1 base from J, with 13 bases in between. Germline V gives CDR1 SGHVS, CDR2 FNYEAQ. The CDR3 consists of 15 residues. As DNA, the CDR3 is TGTGCCAGCAGACGCCTGGAGCAGTCTGGAAACACCATATATTTT. This translates into CASRRLEQSGNTIYF.

The V gene is TRBV9, the J gene TRBJ1-6; a possible D gene is TRBD1 (5 bases). The V gene's germline CDR1 is SGDLS and CDR2 YYNGEE. The germline V and J ends were trimmed by 4 bases and 10 bases, with 15 bases remaining between them. The CDR3 consists of 14 residues. CDR3 sequence reads: CASSPLGDWSPLHF. The CDR3 DNA is TGTGCCAGCAGCCCCCTGGGGGACTGGTCACCCCTCCACTTT.

This chain joins TRBV5-6 and TRBJ1-6, with D uncertain. Germline CDR1 and CDR2: SGHDT and YYEEEE. Trimming stripped 3 bases from V and 9 bases from J, with 13 bases between. This CDR3 is built from 14 residues. The CDR3: CASSYGKTSSPLHF. The DNA for the CDR3 is TGTGCCAGCAGCTACGGGAAAACGAGTTCACCCCTCCACTTT.

The rearrangement links TRBV5-1 to TRBJ2-7, with D possibly matching TRBD1 (5 bases). Germline V gene data show CDR1 as SGHRS and CDR2 as YFSETQ. V was shortened by 4 bases and J by 2 bases, with 13 bases between the two germline ends. The CDR3 has 14 amino acids. The CDR3 DNA sequence: TGCGCCAGCAGCCCAAGGACATCTACCTACGAGCAGTACTTC. Amino acid sequence: CASSPRTSTYEQYF.

The sample holds one count of this clone. The CDR3 region has the DNA TGTGCCAGCAGATGGAGCGGGGAGCTGTTTTTT. It codes for CASRWSGELFF. This chain connects TRBV6-5 to TRBJ2-2; D is unresolved. Germline CDR1 and CDR2: MNHEY and SVGAGI. V lost 6 bases and J 7 bases, leaving 6 bases between the germline ends. The CDR3 is 11 residues long.

The CDR3 nucleotides are TGTGCCAGCAGCCAAGGGGACAGGGGGCATGGCTACACCTTC. This translates into CASSQGDRGHGYTF. The V gene is TRBV4-2, the J gene TRBJ1-2; 12 bases are shared with TRBD1. The germline CDR1 and CDR2 sequences are LGHNA and YNFKEQ. V shed 1 base, J shed 6 bases, and the junction held 0 bases outside the gene matches. The CDR3 is 14 residues long.

The chain joins TRBV7-2 to TRBJ2-6; D is unresolved. Trimming stripped 6 bases from V and 0 bases from J, with 6 bases between. CDR3 length: 14 residues. Germline-derived CDR1 and CDR2 are SGHTA and FQGNSA. Written as DNA, the CDR3 is TGTGCCAGCAGTCTCAGCTCTGGGGCCAACGTCCTGACTTTC. This sequence encodes CASSLSSGANVLTF.

The J gene is TRBJ1-1, the V gene TRBV3-1 (or the pseudogene TRBV3-2); D gene uncertain. This CDR3 has 14 residues. Germline CDR1 LGHDT, CDR2 YNNKEL (reference sequence). V gave up 5 bases and J gave up 4 bases, with 14 bases separating them. CDR3 sequence reads: CASSYDGFGTEAFF. The CDR3 coding sequence is TGTGCCAGCAGCTATGACGGGTTTGGCACTGAAGCTTTCTTT.

This chain connects TRBV28 to TRBJ1-2; 8 nucleotides match TRBD1. V lost 5 bases and J lost 4; bases outside the gene matches: 6. CDR3 length equals 14 residues. Germline CDR1 MDHEN, CDR2 SYDVKM. The CDR3: CASSRQGMGYGYTF. The CDR3 bases are TGTGCCAGCAGTAGACAGGGGATGGGCTATGGCTACACCTTC.

V usage is TRBV5-4 and J usage is TRBJ1-2; D gene uncertain. The germline CDR1 and CDR2 sequences are SGHNT and YYREEE (reference sequence). V lost 0 bases, J lost 6 bases, and 9 bases lay in between. The CDR3 loop spans 13 amino acids. CDR3 residues: CASSLAGRNGYTF. The CDR3 region has the DNA TGTGCCAGCAGCTTGGCCGGGAGGAATGGCTACACCTTC.

The chain uses TRBV5-1 and TRBJ1-1; TRBD1 matches at 11 bases. The V gene's germline CDR1 is SGHRS and CDR2 YFSETQ. This CDR3 region has 14 residues. V shed 4 bases, J shed 4 bases, and the junction held 3 bases outside the gene matches. The CDR3 DNA reads TGCGCCAGCAGCCCCGGACAGGGGGCCACTGAAGCTTTCTTT. This codes for CASSPGQGATEAFF. Using reference TRBV5-1 and TRBJ1-1 for the parts outside the CDR3, the full variable domain is KAGVTQTPRYLIKTRGQQVTLSCSPISGHRSVSWYQQTPGQGLQFLFEYFSETQRNKGNFPGRFSGRQFSNSRSEMNVSTLELGDSALYLCASSPGQGATEAFFGQGTRLTVV.

J is TRBJ2-2 and V is TRBV5-1, with D tentatively TRBD2 (6 bases). The germline V gene encodes CDR1 SGHRS and CDR2 YFSETQ. V was pared by 0 bases and J by 4 bases, with 10 bases between. The CDR3 is made up of 15 amino acids. The CDR3 reads CASSLARGGTGELFF. The DNA for the CDR3 is TGCGCCAGCAGCTTGGCTCGGGGAGGCACCGGGGAGCTGTTTTTT.

CDR3 region: CASSAQGPQHF. Written as DNA, the CDR3 is TGTGCCAGCAGTGCACAGGGGCCCCAGCATTTT. J is TRBJ1-5 and V is TRBV12-3 or TRBV12-4; tentatively, D is TRBD1 (6 bases). The CDR3 covers 11 residues. Trimming pared 5 bases from V and 9 bases from J, leaving 8 bases between.

The V gene is TRBV30, the J gene TRBJ2-1; TRBD1 might be the D (5 bases). There are 12 residues in the CDR3. CDR1 is GTSNPN, CDR2 SVGIG, per germline (reference sequence). Between the trimmed V and J ends, which lost 0 bases and 12 bases, there was a span of 12 bases. The CDR3 DNA sequence: TGTGCCTGGAGTGTATCGTCCGACAGGCAGTTCTTC. Residues: CAWSVSSDRQFF. Drawing the rest from reference TRBV30 and TRBJ2-1, the complete variable domain is SQTIHQWPATLVQPVGSPLSLECTVEGTSNPNLYWYRQAAGRGLQLLFYSVGIGQISSEVPQNLSASRPQDRQFILSSKKLLLSDSGFYLCAWSVSSDRQFFGPGTRLTVL.

The V call is TRBV14, the J call TRBJ2-1, with 8 bases lining up with TRBD2. The CDR3 extends over 15 amino acids. Germline V CDR1 and CDR2: SGHDN, FVKESK. With 1 base clipped from V and 4 bases from J, the junction kept 3 bases outside the gene matches. The CDR3 loop is CASSQAGGRYNEQFF. The CDR3 nucleotides read TGTGCCAGCAGCCAAGCGGGGGGGCGGTACAATGAGCAGTTCTTC.

The V and J genes are TRBV30 and TRBJ1-1; D call uncertain. This CDR3 comprises 12 residues. The germline CDR1 and CDR2 sequences are GTSNPN and SVGIG (reference sequence). Trimming took 5 bases from V and 5 from J, leaving 12 bases between them. The CDR3 sequence is CAWGTSWTEAFF. CDR3 nucleotides: TGTGCCTGGGGCACAAGTTGGACTGAAGCTTTCTTT.

J is TRBJ1-6 and V is TRBV4-1, with TRBD1 matching 10 bases. This CDR3 comprises 15 residues. Germline-derived CDR1 and CDR2 are MGHRA and YSYEKL. V shed 2 bases and J 9 bases; nucleotides not matched to a gene: 4. This CDR3 is CASSQPDRGGSPLHF. CDR3 nucleotides: TGCGCCAGCAGCCAACCGGACAGGGGGGGTTCACCCCTCCACTTT.

The rearrangement uses TRBV6-5 and TRBJ1-4; 9 bases map to TRBD1. The CDR3 has 14 residues. The ends lost 2 bases at V and 8 bases at J; junction bases unmatched: 3. Germline CDR1 is MNHEY and CDR2 is SVGAGI. The CDR3 bases are TGTGCCAGCAGTTACGGACAGGGGCGGGAAAAACTGTTTTTT. Translation gives CASSYGQGREKLFF.

This chain joins TRBV4-2 and TRBJ1-2, with D perhaps TRBD1 (6 bases). This CDR3 spans 15 amino acids. Trimming took off 0 bases at V and 2 bases at J, with 10 bases between the two ends. Germline loops: CDR1 LGHNA, CDR2 YNFKEQ. DNA of the CDR3: TGTGCCAGCAGCCAAGAGGTAGGGGGAAACTATGGCTACACCTTC. Residues: CASSQEVGGNYGYTF.

This clone was counted a single time. The V and J genes are TRBV5-6 and TRBJ2-5; TRBD1 matches 9 bases. The germline gives CDR1 SGHDT, CDR2 YYEEEE. The junction had 5 bases not matched to a gene; V was cut back by 4 bases and J by 7 bases. This CDR3 comprises 13 residues. The CDR3 coding sequence is TGTGCCAGCAGCGGCCGGACAGGGGTGACCCAGTACTTC. The encoded protein is CASSGRTGVTQYF.

This clone was detected a few times. At the DNA level, this CDR3 is encoded by other sequences in the same sample as well. The chain combines TRBV30 with TRBJ1-5, with 7 bases aligning to TRBD1. Losses at the gene ends were 2 bases for V and 3 bases for J; bases not matched to a gene: 10. The CDR3 length is 16 residues. Germline loops: CDR1 GTSNPN, CDR2 SVGIG (reference sequence). The CDR3 nucleotides are TGTGCCTGGAGTCGCCCCGGGACAGCGAACAATCAGCCCCAGCATTTT. Translating gives CAWSRPGTANNQPQHF.

The rearrangement uses TRBV5-1 and TRBJ1-1; D perhaps matches TRBD1 (5 bases). CDR3 length: 14 residues. CDR1 SGHRS and CDR2 YFSETQ come from the germline V gene. V gave up 0 bases and J gave up 5 bases, with 11 bases separating them. The DNA for the CDR3 is TGCGCCAGCAGCTTGGGGCGACGGGGGACTGAAGCTTTCTTT. It specifies CASSLGRRGTEAFF. The variable domain in full, completed from reference TRBV5-1 and TRBJ1-1, reads KAGVTQTPRYLIKTRGQQVTLSCSPISGHRSVSWYQQTPGQGLQFLFEYFSETQRNKGNFPGRFSGRQFSNSRSEMNVSTLELGDSALYLCASSLGRRGTEAFFGQGTRLTVV.

The gene calls are TRBV27 and TRBJ1-1; 9 bases match TRBD1. CDR3 length: 13 amino acids. The germline CDR1 and CDR2 sequences are MNHEY and SMNVEV (reference sequence). Trimming removed 2 bases from V and 11 bases from J; junction bases left unmatched: 6. The CDR3 is CASSLRGQGTAFF. CDR3 DNA sequence: TGTGCCAGCAGTTTAAGAGGACAGGGGACGGCTTTCTTT.

In nucleotides, the CDR3 is TGCGCCAGCAGCTCCACAGGGCCCACTGAAGCTTTCTTT. Its protein product is CASSSTGPTEAFF. The chain carries TRBV5-1 and TRBJ1-1; D possibly corresponds to TRBD1 (6 bases). The CDR3 totals 13 residues. The V end was cut by 3 bases, the J end by 4 bases, with 10 bases between. Germline lookup yields CDR1 SGHRS and CDR2 YFSETQ.

The chain joins TRBV5-1 to TRBJ1-2, with TRBD1 matching over 7 bases. J lost 4 bases, V lost 4 bases, and 4 bases had no gene match. Germline loops: CDR1 SGHRS, CDR2 YFSETQ. The CDR3 covers 13 residues. CDR3 sequence reads: CASSMGQSYGYTF. The CDR3 DNA reads TGCGCCAGCAGCATGGGACAGTCCTATGGCTACACCTTC. Supplemented by reference TRBV5-1 and TRBJ1-2, the full variable domain reads KAGVTQTPRYLIKTRGQQVTLSCSPISGHRSVSWYQQTPGQGLQFLFEYFSETQRNKGNFPGRFSGRQFSNSRSEMNVSTLELGDSALYLCASSMGQSYGYTFGSGTRLTVV.

V usage is TRBV7-3 and J usage is TRBJ2-7, with a possible D match to TRBD1 (5 bases). The CDR3 sequence is 13 residues long. V was pared by 1 base and J by 4 bases, with 8 bases between. Looked up from germline, CDR1 is SGHTA and CDR2 is FQGTGA. The CDR3 DNA is TGTGCCAGCAGCTTAATTGCAGGGTACGAGCAGTACTTC. Residues: CASSLIAGYEQYF.

The genes are TRBV10-3 and TRBJ2-7; TRBD1 matches 8 bases. The V and J ends lost 5 bases and 5 bases, in that order; junction bases with no gene match: 5. This CDR3 is built from 13 residues. From germline, CDR1 is ENHRY and CDR2 SYGVKD. The CDR3 here is CAISWTGTDEQYF. The CDR3, as DNA: TGTGCCATCAGTTGGACAGGGACTGACGAGCAGTACTTC.